The subject of this entry is one T cell receptor (beta chain). This entry comes from a study of PD-L1 blockade in urothelial cancer. The time point here: pretreatment peripheral blood. Some clones are missing from TCRdb's copy, which holds only in-frame ones; the method was immunoSEQ multiplex PCR. The sample lists 75,000 to 95,000 clones, 70% to 90% occurring once. Trimming cost V 0 bases and J 4 bases; bases outside gene matches: 6. Germline V gene lookup returns CDR1 MGHRA and CDR2 YSYEKL. The CDR3 is 16 residues long. The chain joins TRBV4-1 to TRBJ2-3, with 8 nucleotides matching TRBD2. The source material was PBMCs, sampled around atezolizumab (anti-PD-L1) treatment. This TCR derives from a man between 40 and 49 years old with urothelial cancer. CDR3 amino acids: CASSQDWGGRPDTQYF. Here the CDR3 DNA reads TGCGCCAGCAGCCAAGATTGGGGCGGGAGGCCAGATACGCAGTATTTT.